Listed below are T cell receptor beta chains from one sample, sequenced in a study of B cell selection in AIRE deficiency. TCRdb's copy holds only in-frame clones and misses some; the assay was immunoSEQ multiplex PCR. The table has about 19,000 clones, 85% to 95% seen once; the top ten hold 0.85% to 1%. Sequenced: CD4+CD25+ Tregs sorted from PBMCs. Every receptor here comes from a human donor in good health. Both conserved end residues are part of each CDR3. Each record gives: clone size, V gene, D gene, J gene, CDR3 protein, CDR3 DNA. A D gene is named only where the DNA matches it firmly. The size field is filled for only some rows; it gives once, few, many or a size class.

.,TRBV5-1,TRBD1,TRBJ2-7,CASSLEQTGGYEQYF,TGCGCCAGCAGCTTGGAGCAGACAGGGGGCTACGAGCAGTACTTC
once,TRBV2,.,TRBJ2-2,CASSEIRPNTGELFF,TGTGCCAGCAGTGAAATTCGGCCGAACACCGGGGAGCTGTTTTTT
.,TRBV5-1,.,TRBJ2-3,CASSFSRHTDTQYF,TGCGCCAGCAGCTTTTCCAGGCACACAGATACGCAGTATTTT
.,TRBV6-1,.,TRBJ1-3,CASSDGVISGNTIYF,TGTGCCAGCAGTGACGGGGTTATCTCTGGAAACACCATATATTTT
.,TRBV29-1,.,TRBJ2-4,CSVRDGLAKNIQYF,TGCAGCGTTCGGGACGGATTAGCCAAAAACATTCAGTACTTC
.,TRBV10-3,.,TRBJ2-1,CAIARGNEQFF,TGTGCCATCGCGCGTGGCAATGAGCAGTTCTTC
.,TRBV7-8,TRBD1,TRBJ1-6,CASSLGPQGASPLHF,TGTGCCAGCAGCTTAGGCCCCCAGGGGGCTTCACCCCTCCACTTT
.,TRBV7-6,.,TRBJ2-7,CASSSQGAPRDEQYF,TGTGCCAGCAGCTCACAAGGGGCGCCTAGGGATGAGCAGTACTTC
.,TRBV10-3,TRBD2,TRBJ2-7,CAISTSLLAGWSLTLGEQYF,TGTGCCATCAGTACCTCCCTCCTAGCGGGATGGTCCCTCACCCTTGGCGAGCAGTACTTC
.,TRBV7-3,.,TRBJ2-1,CASRGSGTSYNEQFF,TGTGCCAGCAGGGGTTCTGGGACATCCTACAATGAGCAGTTCTTC
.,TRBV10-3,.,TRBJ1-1,CAISESPNTEAFF,TGTGCCATCAGTGAGTCCCCCAACACTGAAGCTTTCTTT
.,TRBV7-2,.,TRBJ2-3,CASSLRSGSPDTQYF,TGTGCCAGCAGCTTACGGTCGGGGAGCCCAGATACGCAGTATTTT
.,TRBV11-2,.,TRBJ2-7,CASSLESAIRPYEQYF,TGTGCCAGCAGCTTAGAATCCGCTATCAGACCCTACGAGCAGTACTTC
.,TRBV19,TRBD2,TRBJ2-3,CASSTSYKREGRKDTQYF,TGTGCCAGTAGTACCTCCTATAAGCGGGAGGGCCGCAAAGATACGCAGTATTTT
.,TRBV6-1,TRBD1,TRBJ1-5,CASRTTGGDQPQHF,TGTGCCAGCAGAACGACAGGGGGCGATCAGCCCCAGCATTTT
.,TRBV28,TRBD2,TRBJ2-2,CASSDFLAGTNTGELFF,TGTGCCAGCAGCGATTTTTTAGCGGGTACGAACACCGGGGAGCTGTTTTTT
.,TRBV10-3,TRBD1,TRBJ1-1,CAIRDRGRNEAFF,TGTGCCATCCGTGACAGGGGGCGGAATGAAGCTTTCTTT
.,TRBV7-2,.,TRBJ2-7,CASRFAGAGPYEQYF,TGTGCCAGCAGGTTTGCGGGGGCGGGGCCCTACGAGCAGTACTTC
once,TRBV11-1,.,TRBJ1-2,CASSPSGRSNYGYTF,TGTGCCAGCAGCCCGAGTGGGAGAAGTAACTATGGCTACACCTTC
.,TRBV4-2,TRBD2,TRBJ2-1,CASSQVRITSGRGNEQFF,TGTGCCAGCAGCCAAGTTAGAATAACTAGCGGGAGGGGTAATGAGCAGTTCTTC
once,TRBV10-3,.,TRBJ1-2,CAISEGRGRTF,TGTGCCATCAGTGAGGGCAGGGGCCGAACCTTC
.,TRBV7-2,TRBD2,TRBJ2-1,CASSGAGESYNEQFF,TGTGCCAGCAGCGGGGCGGGAGAAAGCTACAATGAGCAGTTCTTC
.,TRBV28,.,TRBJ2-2,CASRSRQSGNSNTGELFF,TGTGCCAGCAGATCGAGGCAATCAGGGAATTCGAACACCGGGGAGCTGTTTTTT
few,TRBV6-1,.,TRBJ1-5,CASSLDSNQPQHF,TGTGCCAGCAGTTTGGACAGCAATCAGCCCCAGCATTTT